Listed here are 19 T cell receptor beta chains from one sample, sequenced in a study of blood T cell repertoires in COVID-19 (TCRdb year 2020). Libraries were made using the immunoSEQ multiplex PCR assay. TCRdb holds this immuneACCESS table with in-frame rearrangements only. Some clones are missing; in checked studies, unresolved V genes explain under half, and the rest has no known cause. The sample table records some 340,000 clones; less than 90% of these occur just once. The ten largest clones add up to approximately 5% of the sample. Input material: PBMCs or T cells enriched from blood (not recorded which). The receptors come from a woman aged 50 to 60 who had recovered from COVID-19.

J is TRBJ1-5 and V is TRBV19; TRBD1 might be the D (5 bases). V shed 6 bases and J shed 4 bases, with 19 bases lying between them. CDR3 length: 16 amino acids. In germline, CDR1 is LNHDA, CDR2 SQIVND (reference sequence). CDR3 in amino acids: CASRPSGGRSNQPQHF. CDR3 sequence (DNA): TGTGCCAGTAGACCTTCCGGGGGTAGGTCAAATCAGCCCCAGCATTTT.

This clone was seen a single time. The V call is TRBV25-1, the J call TRBJ2-2; D is undetermined. The CDR3 contains 13 residues. The germline V gene has CDR1 MGHDK and CDR2 SYGVNS. V dropped 4 bases and J dropped 1 base, with 4 bases sitting between them. The CDR3, as DNA: TGTGCCAGCAGTGGAGGGAACACCGGGGAGCTGTTTTTT. Amino acid sequence: CASSGGNTGELFF.

This clone was observed a handful of times. The chain has TRBV9 and TRBJ1-4; D is unresolved. Trimming took 0 bases from V and 8 from J, leaving 11 bases between them. There are 14 residues in the CDR3. The germline V gene has CDR1 SGDLS and CDR2 YYNGEE. For the CDR3, the DNA is TGTGCCAGCAGCGTAGGGACTTTACGAGAAAAACTGTTTTTT. Amino acid sequence: CASSVGTLREKLFF. Full variable domain (outside the CDR3, taken from reference TRBV9 and TRBJ1-4): DSGVTQTPKHLITATGQRVTLRCSPRSGDLSVYWYQQSLDQGLQFLIQYYNGEERAKGNILERFSAQQFPDLHSELNLSSLELGDSALYFCASSVGTLREKLFFGSGTQLSVL.

The gene calls are TRBV2 and TRBJ2-2; TRBD1 might be the D (6 bases). This CDR3 has 15 residues. The germline gives CDR1 SNHLY, CDR2 FYNNEI. The V end lost 4 bases, the J end lost 2 bases, and 11 bases lay between the germline ends. The CDR3 region has the DNA TGTGCCAGCAGTGGGGGGCGCACTAACACCGGGGAGCTGTTTTTT. Translation: CASSGGRTNTGELFF. Drawing the rest from reference TRBV2 and TRBJ2-2, the complete variable domain is EPEVTQTPSHQVTQMGQEVILRCVPISNHLYFYWYRQILGQKVEFLVSFYNNEISEKSEIFDDQFSVERPDGSNFTLKIRSTKLEDSAMYFCASSGGRTNTGELFFGEGSRLTVL.

The rearrangement joins TRBV27 to TRBJ2-3; 9 positions agree with TRBD2. This CDR3 is 15 amino acids long. Germline loops: CDR1 MNHEY, CDR2 SMNVEV (reference sequence). V lost 3 bases, J lost 4 bases, and 5 bases stayed unmatched. The CDR3 DNA follows: TGTGCCAGCAGTTTTGGCGGGGGGGTGGCAGATACGCAGTATTTT. Its protein is CASSFGGGVADTQYF.

The chain uses TRBV30 and TRBJ2-1, with 11 bases that match TRBD2. Germline V CDR1 and CDR2: GTSNPN, SVGIG (reference sequence). V trimming: 3 bases; J trimming: 3 bases; junction bases outside the gene matches: 7. The CDR3 has 16 amino acids. CDR3 in DNA: TGTGCCTGGAGCATAACTAGCGGGAGAGTCTACAATGAGCAGTTCTTC. As protein: CAWSITSGRVYNEQFF. The full variable domain, in which reference TRBV30 and TRBJ2-1 provide the parts outside the CDR3, is SQTIHQWPATLVQPVGSPLSLECTVEGTSNPNLYWYRQAAGRGLQLLFYSVGIGQISSEVPQNLSASRPQDRQFILSSKKLLLSDSGFYLCAWSITSGRVYNEQFFGPGTRLTVL.

The V call is TRBV18, the J call TRBJ1-5; no clear D gene. Germline V lookup: CDR1 KGHSH, CDR2 LQKENI. V was clipped by 2 bases and J by 3 bases, with 8 bases between them. The CDR3 totals 14 residues. In DNA, the CDR3 is TGTGCCAGCTCACCAGGGCCATCCAATCAGCCCCAGCATTTT. Amino acid sequence: CASSPGPSNQPQHF. The full variable domain, with the rest looked up from reference TRBV18 and TRBJ1-5, is NAGVMQNPRHLVRRRGQEARLRCSPMKGHSHVYWYRQLPEEGLKFMVYLQKENIIDESGMPKERFSAEFPKEGPSILRIQQVVRGDSAAYFCASSPGPSNQPQHFGDGTRLSIL.

This clone was counted only a few times. V usage is TRBV4-2 and J usage is TRBJ2-2; TRBD2 matches 7 bases. Germline V CDR1 and CDR2: LGHNA, YNFKEQ. V trimming: 0 bases; J trimming: 6 bases; junction bases outside the gene matches: 4. The length of the CDR3 is 15 residues. This chain's CDR3 is CASSQELARAGELFF. CDR3 coding DNA: TGTGCCAGCAGCCAAGAACTAGCGAGGGCCGGGGAGCTGTTTTTT.

The V gene is TRBV7-2, the J gene TRBJ2-7; 8 nucleotides line up with TRBD2. CDR3 size: 16 residues. The V and J ends lost 3 bases and 0 bases, in that order; junction bases with no gene match: 7. Germline V gene sequence: CDR1 SGHTA, CDR2 FQGNSA. The CDR3 region is CASSLGLAGPSYEQYF. The CDR3 coding sequence is TGTGCCAGCAGCTTGGGTTTAGCGGGGCCCTCCTACGAGCAGTACTTC.

The chain couples TRBV6-2 or TRBV6-3 to TRBJ2-7; 8 bases line up with TRBD2. Germline lookup yields CDR1 MNHEY and CDR2 SVGEGT. V shed 0 bases and J 9 bases; nucleotides not matched to a gene: 13. The CDR3 consists of 16 residues. CDR3 bases: TGTGCCAGCAGTTACTCGTTTAGCGGGACCACGGCGAGGCAGTACTTC. This sequence encodes CASSYSFSGTTARQYF.

V gene TRBV5-1 combines with J gene TRBJ1-5, with D tentatively TRBD1 (6 bases). Germline V gives CDR1 SGHRS, CDR2 YFSETQ. The CDR3 runs 14 residues. Trimming removed 4 bases from V and 4 bases from J, with 12 bases in between. CDR3 sequence reads: CASSPSGVNQPQHF. The CDR3 DNA sequence: TGCGCCAGCAGCCCCTCAGGGGTAAATCAGCCCCAGCATTTT.

This clone occurred a few times. The rearrangement uses TRBV2 and TRBJ1-4; 9 positions agree with TRBD1. The germline gives CDR1 SNHLY, CDR2 FYNNEI. With 5 bases clipped from V and 1 base from J, the junction kept 2 bases outside the gene matches. The CDR3 is 15 residues long. This chain's CDR3 is CASSTDRGTNEKLFF. The CDR3 DNA reads as TGTGCCAGCAGTACGGACAGGGGAACTAATGAAAAACTGTTTTTT.

The chain combines TRBV7-2 with TRBJ1-5, with 11 bases aligning to TRBD1. With V trimmed by 5 bases and J by 8 bases, 5 bases remained unmatched. Germline V lookup: CDR1 SGHTA, CDR2 FQGNSA. The CDR3 has 14 amino acids. The CDR3 nucleotides read TGTGCCAGCAGCGGACAGGGGGCTACAGAGCCCCAGCATTTT. Protein sequence: CASSGQGATEPQHF.

The chain combines TRBV6-1 with TRBJ1-2; unclear D gene. The V end was cut by 2 bases, the J end by 6 bases, with 4 bases between. The CDR3 consists of 11 residues. Germline CDR1 reads MNHNS; CDR2 reads SASEGT. The CDR3 sequence: CASSEFNGYTF. CDR3 nucleotides: TGTGCCAGCAGTGAATTCAATGGCTACACCTTC.

This clone has only one observation. The chain has TRBV2 and TRBJ1-2; 9 positions agree with TRBD1. CDR3 length: 14 amino acids. Germline V gene sequence: CDR1 SNHLY, CDR2 FYNNEI. The V gene end was trimmed by 5 bases and the J gene end by 0 bases; junction bases not matched to a gene: 1. The CDR3 DNA follows: TGTGCCAGCAGTACAGGGGGCGCTAACTATGGCTACACCTTC. Encoded protein: CASSTGGANYGYTF.

This clone was observed a single time. V usage is TRBV6-5 and J usage is TRBJ1-1; TRBD1 matches at 10 bases. Germline lookup yields CDR1 MNHEY and CDR2 SVGAGI. V was clipped by 7 bases and J by 1 base; unmatched bases: 3. CDR3 length: 14 residues. CDR3 in DNA: TGTGCCAGCACGACAGGGGGCCCGAACACTGAAGCTTTCTTT. Translation: CASTTGGPNTEAFF.

The chain joins TRBV21-1 to TRBJ2-3; the table's D call, TRBD1, has no DNA check behind it. TRBV21-1 constitutes a pseudogene. The CDR3 runs 17 residues. This chain's CDR3 is CASSKGSRDRVADTQYF. As DNA, the CDR3 is TGTGCCAGCAGCAAAGGCTCTCGGGACAGGGTTGCCGATACGCAGTATTTT.

The genes are TRBV5-1 and TRBJ1-2; the D gene is possibly TRBD1 (5 bases). Germline loops: CDR1 SGHRS, CDR2 YFSETQ. The CDR3 has 13 amino acids. The V gene lost 4 bases and the J gene lost 4 bases, with 11 bases spanning the gap. The CDR3 region has the DNA TGCGCCAGCAGCCCCCAGGGAGGCTATGGCTACACCTTC. It yields the protein CASSPQGGYGYTF.

Only one count was recorded for this clone. This sequence joins TRBV3-1 (or the pseudogene TRBV3-2) and TRBJ2-7; 12 bases line up with TRBD2. Germline trimming cut 4 bases from V and 2 bases from J; bases unmatched to any gene: 6. Germline V gives CDR1 LGHDT, CDR2 YNNKEL (reference sequence). CDR3 length: 16 amino acids. The CDR3 bases are TGTGCCAGCAGCCCCCTGACTAGCGGGGGACCCTACGAGCAGTACTTC. This translates into CASSPLTSGGPYEQYF.